The 11 T cell receptor beta chains below all came from one sample that was sequenced in a study of T cell repertoires in cytomegalovirus infection. TCRdb reanalysed the reads using MiXCR and keeps one entry per CDR3 protein. The table has some 700,000 distinct CDR3 sequences, about 33% seen once. Their antigen targets remain unknown. The sample here was cultured PBMCs, taken from culture after CMV antigen stimulation. These receptors all stem from a human donor in good health (CMV status not recorded). Some clones in this sample may be carry-over from other donors' samples.

The rearrangement uses TRBV28 and TRBJ2-1; tentative D call: TRBD1 (6 bases). Trimming took off 5 bases at V and 2 bases at J, with 10 bases between the two ends. The CDR3 length is 14 residues. The germline V gene encodes CDR1 MDHEN and CDR2 SYDVKM. The CDR3 sequence: CASSQGGTYNEQFF. CDR3 bases: TGTGCCAGCAGTCAAGGGGGTACCTACAATGAGCAGTTCTTC. The full variable domain, rest sourced from reference TRBV28 and TRBJ2-1, is DVKVTQSSRYLVKRTGEKVFLECVQDMDHENMFWYRQDPGLGLRLIYFSYDVKMKEKGDIPEGYSVSREKKERFSLILESASTNQTSMYLCASSQGGTYNEQFFGPGTRLTVL.

The chain couples TRBV4-1 to TRBJ2-1; weak D call: TRBD2 (6 bases). Per the germline V gene, CDR1 is MGHRA and CDR2 is YSYEKL. The CDR3 is 16 amino acids. With 0 bases removed from V and 3 bases from J, the gap between germline ends came to 12 bases. In nucleotides, the CDR3 is TGCGCCAGCAGCCAAGATCAAGCGGGCCGCTACAATGAGCAGTTCTTC. Its translation: CASSQDQAGRYNEQFF.

This chain uses TRBV4-3 with TRBJ2-3; 8 bases map to TRBD2. CDR1 LGHNA and CDR2 YSLEER come from the germline V gene. This CDR3 region has 18 residues. V lost 0 bases, J lost 0 bases, and 8 bases stayed unmatched. CDR3 residues: CASSQDRGGRRSTDTQYF. The CDR3 coding sequence is TGCGCCAGCAGCCAAGATCGGGGCGGGAGGCGTAGCACAGATACGCAGTATTTT.

This clonotype was seen only a few times. CDR3 bases: TGTGCCAGTAGTATCCAGTGGGGCGCCTACGAGCAGTACTTC. Its protein product is CASSIQWGAYEQYF. This rearrangement joins TRBV19 to TRBJ2-7, with D perhaps matching TRBD1 (5 bases). The CDR3 runs to 14 residues. Trimming left V 3 bases short and J 2 bases short, with 11 bases between. Germline-derived CDR1 and CDR2 are LNHDA and SQIVND (reference sequence).

The chain combines TRBV19 with TRBJ1-5; D ambiguous. V lost 10 bases and J 3 bases, leaving 13 bases between the germline ends. Per the germline V gene, CDR1 is LNHDA and CDR2 is SQIVND (reference sequence). The CDR3 totals 13 residues. CDR3 sequence reads: CATRRGTNQPQHF. The CDR3 DNA is TGTGCCACCCGGCGGGGTACCAATCAGCCCCAGCATTTT. The complete variable domain, with remaining parts taken from reference TRBV19 and TRBJ1-5, reads DGGITQSPKYLFRKEGQNVTLSCEQNLNHDAMYWYRQDPGQGLRLIYYSQIVNDFQKGDIAEGYSVSREKKESFPLTVTSAQKNPTAFYLCATRRGTNQPQHFGDGTRLSIL.

The CDR3 reads CASSVEGLALNTGELFF. In DNA form, the CDR3 reads TGTGCCAGCAGCGTAGAAGGACTAGCATTGAACACCGGGGAGCTGTTTTTT. The chain carries TRBV7-2 and TRBJ2-2; 8 nucleotides line up with TRBD2. The germline V gene encodes CDR1 SGHTA and CDR2 FQGNSA. With 5 bases clipped from V and 1 base from J, the junction kept 9 bases outside the gene matches. The CDR3 sequence is 17 residues long.

Only a few counts were recorded for this clonotype. The V and J genes are TRBV7-6 and TRBJ1-5; the D is unclear. V dropped 1 base and J dropped 3 bases, with 10 bases sitting between them. CDR1 and CDR2 (germline): SGHVS, FNYEAQ. This CDR3 has 15 amino acids. The CDR3 sequence is CASSLGWGDNQPQHF. The CDR3 DNA sequence: TGTGCCAGCAGCTTAGGTTGGGGTGACAATCAGCCCCAGCATTTT.

A few counts support this clonotype. The chain employs TRBV12-3 or TRBV12-4 and TRBJ2-5; no reliable D call. This CDR3 contains 13 residues. Trimming stripped 6 bases from V and 0 bases from J, with 8 bases between. CDR3 sequence: CASSEHHQETQYF. The CDR3, as DNA: TGTGCCAGCAGCGAACACCACCAAGAGACCCAGTACTTC.

CDR3 protein: CASSTTGQLNQPQHF. The DNA for the CDR3 is TGTGCCAGCAGTACTACGGGACAGCTGAATCAGCCCCAGCATTTT. The chain couples TRBV7-8 to TRBJ1-5; 7 bases agree with TRBD1. With 6 bases clipped from V and 4 bases from J, the junction kept 9 bases outside the gene matches. The CDR3 is 15 residues long. Germline CDR1 reads SGHVS; CDR2 reads FQNEAQ.

In its sample, this clonotype was seen a few times. The genes are TRBV6-2 or TRBV6-3 and TRBJ2-1; D is ambiguous. The germline V gene encodes CDR1 MNHEY and CDR2 SVGEGT. Deletions cut 9 bases from V and 3 bases from J, with 21 bases between. The CDR3 runs to 16 residues. CDR3 DNA: TGTGCCAGTAATACTCTTCTCCAAGCCCTCTACAATGAGCAGTTCTTC. Amino acid sequence: CASNTLLQALYNEQFF.

To note about this clonotype: A single base separates this from a much larger clone, so it may be a read error. The chain couples TRBV6-6 to TRBJ1-1; D is undetermined. V was trimmed by 8 bases and J by 1 base, leaving 5 bases between them. Germline V gene lookup returns CDR1 MNHNY and CDR2 SVGAGI (reference sequence). The CDR3 covers 11 residues. CDR3 nucleotides: TGTGCCAGCCAGAGGAACACTGAAGCTTTCTTT. Its protein product is CASQRNTEAFF.